This TCR beta chain appears in the sequencing data of a study of cytomegalovirus exposure and HLA in healthy donors. Whole-study results and caveats: Rare sequences made up most TCRs, while some public TCRs were found in many donors. Through in vitro validation, three CMV-associated chains were shown to be specific for CMV antigens.

13 Jbeta primers and 60 Vbeta primers were used for the PCR. Assay: immunoSEQ multiplex PCR; the TCRdb copy retains only in-frame clones and omits some. The sample yields roughly 130,000 clones, approximately 8.8% seen once. This clone was observed a handful of times. Its antigen is undetermined. Input material: PBMCs. The receptor was derived from a middle-aged man in good health and CMV-seronegative.

The CDR3, as DNA: TGTGCCAGCAGCTTTGGGACTAGCTATGAGCAGTTCTTC. Protein sequence: CASSFGTSYEQFF. This rearrangement joins TRBV13 to TRBJ2-1; TRBD2 matches 9 bases. The CDR3 contains 13 residues. CDR1 and CDR2 (germline): PRHDT, FYEKMQ (reference sequence). The V segment lost 3 bases and the J segment 8 bases; nucleotides outside the gene matches: 2.